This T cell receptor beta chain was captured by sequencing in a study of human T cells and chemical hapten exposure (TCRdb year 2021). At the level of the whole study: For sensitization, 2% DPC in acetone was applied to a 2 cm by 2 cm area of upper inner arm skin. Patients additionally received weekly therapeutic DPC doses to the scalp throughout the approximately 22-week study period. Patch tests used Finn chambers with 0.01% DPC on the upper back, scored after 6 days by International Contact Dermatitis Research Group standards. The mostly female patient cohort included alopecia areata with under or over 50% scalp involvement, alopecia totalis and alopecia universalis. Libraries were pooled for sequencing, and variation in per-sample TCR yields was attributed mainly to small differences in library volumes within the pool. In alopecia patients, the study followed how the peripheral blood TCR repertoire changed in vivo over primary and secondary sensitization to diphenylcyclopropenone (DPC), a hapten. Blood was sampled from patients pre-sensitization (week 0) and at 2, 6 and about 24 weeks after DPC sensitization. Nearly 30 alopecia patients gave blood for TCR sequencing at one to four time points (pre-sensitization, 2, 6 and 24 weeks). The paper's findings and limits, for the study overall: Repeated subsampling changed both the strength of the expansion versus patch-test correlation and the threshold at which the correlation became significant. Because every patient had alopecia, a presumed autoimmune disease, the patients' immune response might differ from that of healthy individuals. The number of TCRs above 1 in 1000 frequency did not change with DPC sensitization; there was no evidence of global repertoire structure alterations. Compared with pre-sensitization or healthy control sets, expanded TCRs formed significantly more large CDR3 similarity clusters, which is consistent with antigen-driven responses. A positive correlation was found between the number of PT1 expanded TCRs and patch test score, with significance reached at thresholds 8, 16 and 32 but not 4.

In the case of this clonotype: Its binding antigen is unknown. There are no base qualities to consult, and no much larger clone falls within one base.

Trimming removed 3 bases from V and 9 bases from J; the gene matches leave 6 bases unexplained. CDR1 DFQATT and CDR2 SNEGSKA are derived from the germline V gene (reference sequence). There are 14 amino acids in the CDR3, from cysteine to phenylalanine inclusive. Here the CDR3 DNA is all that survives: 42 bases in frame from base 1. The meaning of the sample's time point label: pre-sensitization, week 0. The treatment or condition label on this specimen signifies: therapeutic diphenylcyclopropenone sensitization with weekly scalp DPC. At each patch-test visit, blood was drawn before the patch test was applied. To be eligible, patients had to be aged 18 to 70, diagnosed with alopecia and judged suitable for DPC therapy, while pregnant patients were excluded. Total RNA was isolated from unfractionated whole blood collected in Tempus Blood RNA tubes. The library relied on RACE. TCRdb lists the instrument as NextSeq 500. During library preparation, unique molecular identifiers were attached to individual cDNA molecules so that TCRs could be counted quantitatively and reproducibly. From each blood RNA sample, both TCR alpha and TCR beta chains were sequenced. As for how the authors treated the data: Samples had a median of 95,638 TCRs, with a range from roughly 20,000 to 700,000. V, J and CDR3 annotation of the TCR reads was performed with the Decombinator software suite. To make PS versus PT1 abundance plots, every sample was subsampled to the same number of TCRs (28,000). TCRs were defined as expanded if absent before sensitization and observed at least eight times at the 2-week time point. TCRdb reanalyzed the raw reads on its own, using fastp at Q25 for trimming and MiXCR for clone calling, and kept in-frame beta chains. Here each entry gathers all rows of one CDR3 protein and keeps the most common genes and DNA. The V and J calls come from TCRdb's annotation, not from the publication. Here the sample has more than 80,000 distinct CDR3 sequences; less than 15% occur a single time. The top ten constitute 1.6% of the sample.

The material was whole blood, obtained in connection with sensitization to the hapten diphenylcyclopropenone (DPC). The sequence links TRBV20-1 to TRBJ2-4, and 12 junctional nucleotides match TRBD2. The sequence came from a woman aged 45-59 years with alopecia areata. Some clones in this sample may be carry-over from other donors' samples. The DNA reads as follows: TGCAGTGCTAGTGTGACTAGCGGGAGCTGCATTCAGTACTTC. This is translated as CSASVTSGSCIQYF.